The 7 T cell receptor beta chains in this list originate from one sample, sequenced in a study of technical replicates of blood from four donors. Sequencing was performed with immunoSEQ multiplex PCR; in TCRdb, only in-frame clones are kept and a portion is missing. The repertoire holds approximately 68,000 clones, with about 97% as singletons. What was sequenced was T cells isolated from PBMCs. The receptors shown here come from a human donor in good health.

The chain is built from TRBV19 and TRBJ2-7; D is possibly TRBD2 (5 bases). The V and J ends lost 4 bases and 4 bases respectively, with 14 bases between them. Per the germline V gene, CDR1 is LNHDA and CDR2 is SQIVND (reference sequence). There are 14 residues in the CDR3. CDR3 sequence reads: CASSTQGPGYEQYF. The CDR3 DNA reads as TGTGCCAGTAGTACCCAAGGCCCGGGATACGAGCAGTACTTC.

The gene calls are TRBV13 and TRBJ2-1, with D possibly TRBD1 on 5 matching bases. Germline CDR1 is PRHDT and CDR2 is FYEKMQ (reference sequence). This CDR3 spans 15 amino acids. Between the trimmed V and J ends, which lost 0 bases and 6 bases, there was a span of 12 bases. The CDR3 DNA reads TGTGCCAGCAGCTTAGGTCCAGGGAAACTCAATGAGCAGTTCTTC. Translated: CASSLGPGKLNEQFF.

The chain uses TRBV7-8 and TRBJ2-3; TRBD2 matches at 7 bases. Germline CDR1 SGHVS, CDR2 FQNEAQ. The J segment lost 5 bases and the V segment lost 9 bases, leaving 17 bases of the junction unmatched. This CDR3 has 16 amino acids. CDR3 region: CASINEWGRAGDTQYF. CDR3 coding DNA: TGTGCCAGTATTAACGAATGGGGGAGGGCTGGAGATACGCAGTATTTT.

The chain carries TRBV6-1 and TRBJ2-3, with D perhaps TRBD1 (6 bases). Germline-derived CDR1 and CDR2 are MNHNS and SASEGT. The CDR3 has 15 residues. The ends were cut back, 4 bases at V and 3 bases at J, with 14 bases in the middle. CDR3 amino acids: CASSGFRGTTDTQYF. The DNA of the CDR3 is TGTGCCAGCAGTGGATTCAGGGGTACTACAGATACGCAGTATTTT.

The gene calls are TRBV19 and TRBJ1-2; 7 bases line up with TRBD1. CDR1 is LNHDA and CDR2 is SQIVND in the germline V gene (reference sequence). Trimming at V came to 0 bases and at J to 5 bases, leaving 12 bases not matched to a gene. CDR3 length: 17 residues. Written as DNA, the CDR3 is TGTGCCAGTAGTATAGACCCAGGACGACAGGGCAGATATGGCTACACCTTC. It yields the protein CASSIDPGRQGRYGYTF.

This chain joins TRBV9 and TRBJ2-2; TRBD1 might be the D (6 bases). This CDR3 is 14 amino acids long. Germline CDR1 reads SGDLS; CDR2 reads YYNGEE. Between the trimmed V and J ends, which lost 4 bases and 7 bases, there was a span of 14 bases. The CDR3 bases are TGTGCCAGCAGCAGTGGACAGTACAGCGGGGAGCTGTTTTTT. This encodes CASSSGQYSGELFF.

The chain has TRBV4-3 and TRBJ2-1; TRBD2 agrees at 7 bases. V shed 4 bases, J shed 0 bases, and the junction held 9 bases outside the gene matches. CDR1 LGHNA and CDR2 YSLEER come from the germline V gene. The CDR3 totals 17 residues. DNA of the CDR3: TGCGCCAGCAGCCTCTTCATCGGGGGGACCTCCTACAATGAGCAGTTCTTC. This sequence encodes CASSLFIGGTSYNEQFF.